These 22 T cell receptor beta chains were sequenced from one sample in a study of T-cell reconstitution after alpha-beta-depleted transplantation in children. Preparation of the TCRbeta library involved a method that used unique molecular identifiers. From the PCR reads, TCRdb called clonotypes with MiXCR, one entry per CDR3 protein. The sample lists some 240,000 distinct CDR3 sequences; 9.7% were seen once. This specimen consisted of PBMCs from the stem cell graft donor, obtained from the stem cell graft. The receptors shown here come from a human donor who donated a stem cell graft to a child with SCID.

The rearrangement joins TRBV18 to TRBJ2-6; 8 nucleotides match TRBD1. The junction had 10 bases not matched to a gene; V was cut back by 3 bases and J by 0 bases. This CDR3 spans 19 amino acids. Germline CDR1 KGHSH, CDR2 LQKENI. CDR3 sequence reads: CASSPLGQGSVSGANVLTF. The CDR3 bases are TGTGCCAGCTCACCCCTCGGACAGGGCTCCGTCTCTGGGGCCAACGTCCTGACTTTC.

This clonotype was recorded many times. This chain links TRBV12-3 or TRBV12-4 with TRBJ1-3; the D is unclear. The V gene lost 2 bases and the J gene lost 4 bases, with 6 bases spanning the gap. The CDR3 totals 13 residues. CDR3 region: CASSLKGGNTIYF. CDR3 in DNA: TGTGCCAGCAGTTTAAAAGGGGGAAACACCATATATTTT.

This clonotype was seen at least ten times. V usage is TRBV7-9 and J usage is TRBJ2-7, with D unresolved. Germline CDR1 is SEHNR and CDR2 is FQNEAQ (reference sequence). The V and J ends lost 5 bases and 2 bases respectively, with 13 bases between them. CDR3 length: 14 residues. The CDR3 sequence is CASSLASETYEQYF. DNA for the CDR3: TGTGCCAGCAGCCTCGCTTCAGAGACCTACGAGCAGTACTTC.

As DNA, the CDR3 is TGTGCCAGCTCACCGTCAGGGAGGGATCAGCCCCAGCATTTT. This sequence encodes CASSPSGRDQPQHF. J is TRBJ1-5 and V is TRBV18; D is perhaps TRBD1 (5 bases). The length of the CDR3 is 14 residues. CDR1 KGHSH and CDR2 LQKENI come from the germline V gene. V was pared by 3 bases and J by 5 bases, with 11 bases between.

This clonotype was counted at least ten times. The chain joins TRBV20-1 to TRBJ2-2; TRBD2 matches at 7 bases. J gave up 0 bases and V 3 bases, and 4 bases lay outside the gene matches. Germline CDR1 reads DFQATT; CDR2 reads SNEGSKA (reference sequence). There are 15 residues in the CDR3. CDR3: CSASRAGANTGELFF. The CDR3 region has the DNA TGCAGTGCTAGTCGTGCGGGGGCGAACACCGGGGAGCTGTTTTTT.

The chain combines TRBV3-1 with TRBJ2-6; 8 bases map to TRBD1. J gave up 0 bases and V 8 bases, and 12 bases lay outside the gene matches. The CDR3 runs 18 residues. The germline V gene has CDR1 LGHDT and CDR2 YNNKEL (reference sequence). The CDR3 loop reads CASCPLGTGSSGANVLTF. The CDR3 bases are TGTGCCAGCTGCCCGCTCGGGACAGGCAGCTCTGGGGCCAACGTCCTGACTTTC.

This chain links TRBV19 with TRBJ2-2, with D perhaps TRBD1 (5 bases). V was cut by 4 bases and J by 0 bases, with 12 bases left in between. The length of the CDR3 is 16 residues. CDR1 is LNHDA and CDR2 is SQIVND in the germline V gene (reference sequence). CDR3 in DNA: TGTGCCAGTAGTAAAACTACAGGATCGAACACCGGGGAGCTGTTTTTT. This gives the protein CASSKTTGSNTGELFF.

There are many counts of this clonotype. The V and J genes are TRBV5-1 and TRBJ2-1; D gene uncertain. Trimming took off 7 bases at V and 5 bases at J, with 16 bases between the two ends. Germline CDR1 is SGHRS and CDR2 is YFSETQ. The CDR3 consists of 14 residues. CDR3 sequence (DNA): TGCGCCAGCTTCGACGTTCGTGTTAACAATGAGCAGTTCTTC. It specifies CASFDVRVNNEQFF.

This clonotype occurred many times. The gene calls are TRBV10-3 and TRBJ2-3; possible D gene TRBD2, 7 bases. The V end was cut by 8 bases, the J end by 5 bases, with 20 bases between. Germline V gene data show CDR1 as ENHRY and CDR2 as SYGVKD. The CDR3 loop spans 15 amino acids. This CDR3 reads CAIGGGREGRDTQYF. In DNA form, the CDR3 reads TGTGCCATCGGGGGGGGCAGGGAAGGCCGAGATACGCAGTATTTT.

This clonotype was picked up many times. The chain employs TRBV5-1 and TRBJ2-1, with TRBD1 as a possible D gene (7 bases). Germline-derived CDR1 and CDR2 are SGHRS and YFSETQ. V lost 4 bases and J 2 bases, leaving 19 bases between the germline ends. This CDR3 has 17 amino acids. CDR3 nucleotides: TGCGCCAGCAGCCCCTGGACAGGAGGGGCCCCCTACAATGAGCAGTTCTTC. It is translated as CASSPWTGGAPYNEQFF. Filled out from reference TRBV5-1 and TRBJ2-1, the complete variable domain reads KAGVTQTPRYLIKTRGQQVTLSCSPISGHRSVSWYQQTPGQGLQFLFEYFSETQRNKGNFPGRFSGRQFSNSRSEMNVSTLELGDSALYLCASSPWTGGAPYNEQFFGPGTRLTVL.

The chain carries TRBV7-9 and TRBJ1-5; possibly TRBD1 for D (6 bases). CDR1 and CDR2 from the germline V gene are SEHNR and FQNEAQ (reference sequence). This CDR3 comprises 15 residues. V was trimmed by 4 bases and J by 5 bases, leaving 15 bases between them. The CDR3 bases are TGTGCCAGCAGCTCAGACGGGGGGGCGCATCAGCCCCAGCATTTT. Translating gives CASSSDGGAHQPQHF.

This clonotype was recorded a few times. This may come from a read error, since a much larger clone is one base off. The chain employs TRBV12-3 or TRBV12-4 and TRBJ1-1; D is unclear. CDR3 length: 18 amino acids. CDR3 loop: CASCLATGPGLMNTEAFF. The CDR3 DNA is TGTGCCAGCTGTTTAGCAACCGGGCCCGGACTCATGAACACTGAAGCTTTCTTT.

This clonotype has at least ten counts. This chain uses TRBV10-3 with TRBJ2-7, with D perhaps given as TRBD1 or TRBD2 (6 bases each). The CDR3 spans 13 residues. The germline V gene encodes CDR1 ENHRY and CDR2 SYGVKD. V gave up 2 bases and J gave up 7 bases, with 12 bases separating them. The CDR3 coding sequence is TGTGCCATCAGTGAGGTAGGGGGAGGTGAGCAGTACTTC. This translates into CAISEVGGGEQYF.

This clonotype was observed at least ten times. The CDR3 loop is CSARTGRAEAFF. CDR3 bases: TGCAGTGCTAGAACAGGGCGGGCTGAAGCTTTCTTT. The chain has TRBV20-1 and TRBJ1-1, with a tentative D call TRBD1 (6 bases). V lost 2 bases and J lost 6, with 10 bases in between. CDR3 size: 12 residues. Germline V gene sequence: CDR1 DFQATT, CDR2 SNEGSKA (reference sequence).

This clonotype has at least ten counts. The J gene is TRBJ2-6, the V gene TRBV20-1, with unresolved D. This CDR3 spans 15 amino acids. The germline CDR1 and CDR2 sequences are DFQATT and SNEGSKA (reference sequence). V was cut by 3 bases and J by 4 bases, with 13 bases left in between. The CDR3 here is CSASFDSLGANVLTF. In DNA, the CDR3 is TGCAGTGCTAGTTTCGACTCATTGGGGGCCAACGTCCTGACTTTC.

In this sample, this clonotype turned up many times. The chain carries TRBV20-1 and TRBJ1-2, with 8 bases identical to TRBD1. The CDR3 is 13 amino acids. In germline, CDR1 is DFQATT, CDR2 SNEGSKA (reference sequence). With V trimmed by 0 bases and J by 7 bases, 4 bases remained unmatched. The CDR3 nucleotides read TGCAGTGCTAGAGAGGCAGGGGGCAGTGGCTACACCTTC. This gives the protein CSAREAGGSGYTF.

Many counts were recorded for this clonotype. The chain recombines TRBV5-1 with TRBJ1-1, with TRBD1 matching over 9 bases. Losses at the gene ends were 0 bases for V and 4 bases for J; bases not matched to a gene: 10. The germline gives CDR1 SGHRS, CDR2 YFSETQ. CDR3 length: 17 residues. The CDR3 region has the DNA TGCGCCAGCAGCTTGGGGCCTTACAGGGGGCCGAGCACTGAAGCTTTCTTT. The encoded protein is CASSLGPYRGPSTEAFF.

The CDR3 DNA is TGTGCCAGCAGCGCCCTTGGGAGTTACACTGAAGCTTTCTTT. It yields the protein CASSALGSYTEAFF. This chain links TRBV9 with TRBJ1-1, with D uncertain. In germline, CDR1 is SGDLS, CDR2 YYNGEE. Trimming shortened V by 3 bases and J by 3 bases, and 12 bases separated the two germline ends. The CDR3 runs to 14 residues. The full variable domain, completed using reference TRBV9 and TRBJ1-1, is DSGVTQTPKHLITATGQRVTLRCSPRSGDLSVYWYQQSLDQGLQFLIQYYNGEERAKGNILERFSAQQFPDLHSELNLSSLELGDSALYFCASSALGSYTEAFFGQGTRLTVV.

This clonotype was seen at least ten times. The V gene is TRBV5-1, the J gene TRBJ2-7; 8 bases line up with TRBD1. The germline gives CDR1 SGHRS, CDR2 YFSETQ. Losses at the gene ends were 3 bases for V and 3 bases for J; bases not matched to a gene: 8. There are 15 residues in the CDR3. CDR3 sequence (DNA): TGCGCCAGCAGCTCGGGACAGGAGGGATACTACGAGCAGTACTTC. Translated: CASSSGQEGYYEQYF.

This clonotype was found many times. J is TRBJ2-7 and V is TRBV5-1; a possible D gene is TRBD1 (7 bases). This CDR3 comprises 14 residues. Germline V gene data show CDR1 as SGHRS and CDR2 as YFSETQ. V was pared by 0 bases and J by 3 bases, with 10 bases between. CDR3 in DNA: TGCGCCAGCAGCTTGGCCCAGGGGGGCTACGAGCAGTACTTC. Amino acid sequence: CASSLAQGGYEQYF.

This clonotype came up a few times. The chain recombines TRBV7-2 with TRBJ2-5; TRBD2 agrees at 8 bases. The CDR3 consists of 15 residues. Losses at the gene ends were 5 bases for V and 0 bases for J; bases not matched to a gene: 5. Germline V gives CDR1 SGHTA, CDR2 FQGNSA. The CDR3 sequence is CASSISGTDQETQYF. The DNA for the CDR3 is TGTGCCAGCAGCATTAGCGGGACCGACCAAGAGACCCAGTACTTC.

This clonotype occurred many times. This chain connects TRBV5-1 to TRBJ2-5; 10 bases fit TRBD1. From germline, CDR1 is SGHRS and CDR2 YFSETQ. The V segment lost 3 bases and the J segment 3 bases; nucleotides outside the gene matches: 2. The CDR3 has 14 residues. The DNA of the CDR3 is TGCGCCAGCAGCTCGGGGACAGGGGAAGAGACCCAGTACTTC. Protein: CASSSGTGEETQYF.